This T cell receptor (beta chain) originates from a study of cytomegalovirus exposure and HLA in healthy donors (dated by TCRdb to the late 2010s). Regarding the research as a whole: According to a later analysis, one platform produced both the 110 or so validation repertoires and the roughly 650 repertoires of the first cohort. The study aimed to test whether signatures of past pathogen exposure could be identified by cataloging public T cell receptors. A separate validation cohort of 90 to 150 different subjects was used in addition to the roughly 640-subject first cohort. To predict cytomegalovirus infection status, the study combined high-throughput TCR immunosequencing, statistical association of individual TCRs with disease status, and machine learning.

Per the germline V gene, SGHRS is the CDR1 and YFSETQ is the CDR2. There are 16 amino acids in the CDR3, from cysteine to phenylalanine inclusive. Of all the DNA, just the CDR3 is kept, 48 bases in frame from base 1. Germline trimming: 0 bases from V, 6 bases from J; junction bases outside gene matches: 8. Results the study describes overall, beyond this receptor: It was suggested by the authors that the approach could potentially be generalized to other disease states and immunological phenotypes. Most TCR sequences were seen in very few donors, while some public TCRs were found in many individuals. In a later analysis, TCRs clustered in the first cohort were found to also tend to co-occur in the 100 to 150 validation repertoires, with 85% to 95% of cluster scores above 0. A total of some 180 TCR beta chains were listed by the study as associated with cytomegalovirus. In vitro tests confirmed that a few of the cytomegalovirus-associated TCR beta chains recognize cytomegalovirus antigens. A later analysis had no HLA typing for the validation cohort, so co-occurrence there was scored across all 120 or so repertoires. The classifier was reported to diagnose cytomegalovirus status with high specificity and sensitivity in both the original and validation cohorts.

Separate from the approximately 700-subject first cohort, the validation cohort of about 130 subjects was the group to which the donors belonged. Library preparation employed the immunoSEQ multiplex PCR assay. In the original analysis: A statistical classification framework was built for diagnosing cytomegalovirus status from the catalog of TCR beta chain sequences. TCRdb limited this immuneACCESS table to in-frame rearrangements with V and J called. A share of clones is missing; checked studies link under half to unresolved V genes, and the rest is unexplained. The V and J calls and clone size were taken over from that table, and D and trimming were inferred from the DNA. This sample lists 150,000 or so clones; 85% to 90% were detected once. In total, the top ten clones hold roughly 1.2% of the sample. As for this clone: There is no known antigen for this receptor. The input lacks base qualities; no much larger clone sits a single base away.

In this chain, TRBV5-1 is recombined with TRBJ2-3; 9 central bases correspond to TRBD2. Sequencing was done on a sample of PBMCs. The receptor comes from a woman between 18 and 30 years old in good health and CMV-seronegative. The CDR3 reads CASSLVPSGAVDTQYF. The bases read TGCGCCAGCAGCTTGGTGCCTAGCGGGGCGGTGGATACGCAGTATTTT. With the rest looked up from the reference TRBV5-1 and TRBJ2-3 genes rather than sequenced, the full variable domain is KAGVTQTPRYLIKTRGQQVTLSCSPISGHRSVSWYQQTPGQGLQFLFEYFSETQRNKGNFPGRFSGRQFSNSRSEMNVSTLELGDSALYLCASSLVPSGAVDTQYFGPGTRLTVL.